One and the same sample provided the 16 T cell receptor beta chains below, sequenced in a study of cytotoxic CD8 clonotypes in ibrutinib-treated CLL (dated by TCRdb to about 2021). The time point label here, explained by the study, means: eleven to twelve months on ibrutinib. Library construction relied on the immunoSEQ multiplex PCR assay. The table was pulled from immuneACCESS by TCRdb, which kept in-frame rearrangements only. Such tables lose some clones; where checked, under half of the loss comes from unresolved V genes, and the rest has no known cause. The sample table holds about 49,000 clones, of which roughly 57% were seen once. The ten largest clones add up to around a third of the sample. Sequencing used PBMCs, obtained after 12 months of ibrutinib treatment. The receptors come from a human donor with chronic lymphocytic leukemia.

The V and J genes are TRBV20-1 and TRBJ2-5; a weak D match, TRBD1 (6 bases). This CDR3 comprises 11 residues. Trimming pared 6 bases from V and 4 bases from J, leaving 9 bases between. CDR1 is DFQATT, CDR2 SNEGSKA, per germline (reference sequence). CDR3 DNA: TGCAGTGCACTACAGGGAGAGACCCAGTACTTC. It specifies CSALQGETQYF.

The chain carries TRBV7-2 and TRBJ1-1; D remains unclear. Trimming pared 6 bases from V and 4 bases from J, leaving 18 bases between. CDR1 and CDR2 (germline): SGHTA, FQGNSA. This CDR3 contains 15 residues. CDR3 amino acids: CASSLLDEAATEAFF. The CDR3 DNA is TGTGCCAGCAGTTTACTAGACGAGGCCGCCACTGAAGCTTTCTTT.

V and J are TRBV5-1 and TRBJ1-3; D is undetermined. CDR1 and CDR2 from the germline V gene are SGHRS and YFSETQ. The length of the CDR3 is 16 residues. V lost 0 bases and J 1 base, leaving 11 bases between the germline ends. The CDR3 sequence is CASSLAPAYSGNTIYF. The DNA for the CDR3 is TGCGCCAGCAGCTTGGCGCCGGCATATTCTGGAAACACCATATATTTT.

This clone was seen only a few times. The J gene is TRBJ1-1, the V gene TRBV4-1; D gene ambiguous. Germline CDR1 MGHRA, CDR2 YSYEKL. Trimming stripped 0 bases from V and 4 bases from J, with 15 bases between. This CDR3 spans 16 amino acids. CDR3 residues: CASSQEDRALFTEAFF. Here the CDR3 DNA reads TGCGCCAGCAGCCAAGAAGATAGGGCTTTGTTCACTGAAGCTTTCTTT.

This clone was picked up a small number of times. The V call is TRBV19, the J call TRBJ1-2, with 7 bases matching TRBD1. The CDR3 has 15 residues. Germline lookup yields CDR1 LNHDA and CDR2 SQIVND (reference sequence). J lost 3 bases, V lost 4 bases, and 8 bases had no gene match. The DNA for the CDR3 is TGTGCCAGTAGTACTAGACAGGGACGCTACTATGGCTACACCTTC. It translates to CASSTRQGRYYGYTF.

This sequence joins TRBV28 and TRBJ1-1; 8 bases agree with TRBD1. This CDR3 comprises 13 residues. Germline V CDR1 and CDR2: MDHEN, SYDVKM. The ends lost 8 bases at V and 4 bases at J; junction bases unmatched: 6. This CDR3 reads CASFRTGLTEAFF. The CDR3 nucleotides read TGTGCCAGCTTTCGGACAGGGCTCACTGAAGCTTTCTTT.

This clone was counted a few times. CDR3 nucleotide sequence: TGCGCCAGCAGCCACGGGCAGAACTATGGCTACACCTTC. It specifies CASSHGQNYGYTF. The chain combines TRBV5-1 with TRBJ1-2; no reliable D call. Trimming took 4 bases from V and 2 from J, leaving 9 bases between them. The CDR3 totals 13 residues. Germline lookup yields CDR1 SGHRS and CDR2 YFSETQ.

The table lists this clone with a count of one. CDR3 sequence: CASSTPGQGNTIYF. The CDR3 nucleotides read TGTGCCAGCAGCACGCCGGGACAGGGAAACACCATATATTTT. The chain couples TRBV7-2 to TRBJ1-3, with 7 positions matching TRBD1. With V trimmed by 5 bases and J by 4 bases, 5 bases remained unmatched. This CDR3 region has 14 residues. From germline, CDR1 is SGHTA and CDR2 FQGNSA.

This chain connects TRBV28 to TRBJ1-2; 9 positions match TRBD1. This CDR3 contains 13 residues. Germline loops: CDR1 MDHEN, CDR2 SYDVKM. With 6 bases clipped from V and 8 bases from J, the junction kept 7 bases outside the gene matches. CDR3 amino acids: CASRRTGEDGYTF. CDR3 sequence (DNA): TGTGCCAGCAGGCGGACAGGGGAGGACGGCTACACCTTC.

This chain joins TRBV18 and TRBJ1-3, with a weak D call TRBD1 (5 bases). Germline V gene data show CDR1 as KGHSH and CDR2 as LQKENI. CDR3 size: 13 residues. V dropped 5 bases and J dropped 7 bases, with 12 bases sitting between them. DNA of the CDR3: TGTGCCAGCTCAACAGACAGATCCAACACCATATATTTT. Protein sequence: CASSTDRSNTIYF. Based on the CDR3 plus reference TRBV18 and TRBJ1-3, the full variable domain is NAGVMQNPRHLVRRRGQEARLRCSPMKGHSHVYWYRQLPEEGLKFMVYLQKENIIDESGMPKERFSAEFPKEGPSILRIQQVVRGDSAAYFCASSTDRSNTIYFGEGSWLTVV.

The chain employs TRBV9 and TRBJ2-7; D is perhaps TRBD1 or TRBD2 (5 bases each). V dropped 0 bases and J dropped 2 bases, with 9 bases sitting between them. CDR1 and CDR2 (germline): SGDLS, YYNGEE. CDR3 length: 14 amino acids. For the CDR3, the DNA is TGTGCCAGCAGCGTAGGAGGGGATCCCTACGAGCAGTACTTC. Its protein product is CASSVGGDPYEQYF.

The chain recombines TRBV29-1 with TRBJ1-1; the D is unclear. This CDR3 region has 15 residues. Germline assignment: CDR1 SQVTM and CDR2 ANQGSEA. V lost 6 bases, J lost 0 bases, and 17 bases lay in between. The CDR3 region has the DNA TGCAGCGTGGGTGGAGGCGGAGGAATGAACACTGAAGCTTTCTTT. Residues: CSVGGGGGMNTEAFF.

The chain recombines TRBV29-1 with TRBJ2-7; 7 bases map to TRBD1. V lost 4 bases, J lost 4 bases, and 4 bases stayed unmatched. The CDR3 runs 12 residues. Germline V gene data show CDR1 as SQVTM and CDR2 as ANQGSEA. In DNA form, the CDR3 reads TGCAGCGTTGGACAGGGCAGTTACGAGCAGTACTTC. Translating gives CSVGQGSYEQYF.

This clone was seen more than once but under ten times. This chain uses TRBV7-9 with TRBJ1-2; D possibly corresponds to TRBD1 (6 bases). This CDR3 is 14 amino acids long. Trimming removed 2 bases from V and 5 bases from J, with 12 bases in between. Looked up from germline, CDR1 is SEHNR and CDR2 is FQNEAQ (reference sequence). Here the CDR3 reads CASSLLAGEYGYTF. CDR3 DNA sequence: TGTGCCAGCAGCTTATTAGCAGGGGAGTATGGCTACACCTTC.

This chain uses TRBV19 with TRBJ1-6; D remains unclear. The germline V gene has CDR1 LNHDA and CDR2 SQIVND (reference sequence). The CDR3 covers 13 residues. V was shortened by 1 base and J by 8 bases, with 6 bases between the two germline ends. The CDR3 is CASSIVEHSPLHF. For the CDR3, the DNA is TGTGCCAGTAGTATAGTGGAGCATTCACCCCTCCACTTT.

J is TRBJ2-3 and V is TRBV4-1, with D unclear. Germline CDR1 reads MGHRA; CDR2 reads YSYEKL. CDR3 length: 14 residues. V lost 2 bases, J lost 4 bases, and 10 bases lay in between. CDR3 region: CASSQFTAADTQYF. The CDR3 DNA reads TGCGCCAGCAGCCAATTCACGGCGGCAGATACGCAGTATTTT.